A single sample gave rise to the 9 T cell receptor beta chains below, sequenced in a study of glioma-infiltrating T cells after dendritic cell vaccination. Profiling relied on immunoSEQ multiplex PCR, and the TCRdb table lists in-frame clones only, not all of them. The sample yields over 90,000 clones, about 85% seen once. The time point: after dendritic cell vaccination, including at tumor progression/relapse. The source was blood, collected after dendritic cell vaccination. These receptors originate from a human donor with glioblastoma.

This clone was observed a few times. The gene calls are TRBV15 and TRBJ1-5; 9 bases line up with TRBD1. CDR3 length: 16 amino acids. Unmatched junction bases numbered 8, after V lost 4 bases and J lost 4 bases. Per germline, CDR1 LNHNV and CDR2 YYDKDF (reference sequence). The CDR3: CATSIGGTGKNQPQHF. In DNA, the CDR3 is TGTGCCACCAGCATTGGAGGGACAGGGAAGAATCAGCCCCAGCATTTT.

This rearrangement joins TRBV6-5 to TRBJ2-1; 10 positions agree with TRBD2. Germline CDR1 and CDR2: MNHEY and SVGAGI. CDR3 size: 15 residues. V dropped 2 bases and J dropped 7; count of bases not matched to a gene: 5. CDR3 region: CASSYTSGTGNEQFF. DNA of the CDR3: TGTGCCAGCAGTTACACTAGCGGGACGGGTAATGAGCAGTTCTTC.

The chain's CDR3 is CASSYGQGQVLYEQYF. In DNA, the CDR3 is TGTGCCAGCAGTTACGGCCAGGGCCAGGTTCTATACGAGCAGTACTTC. J is TRBJ2-7 and V is TRBV6-6; D perhaps matches TRBD1 (5 bases). V was clipped by 2 bases and J by 4 bases, with 18 bases between them. The CDR3 runs 16 residues. The germline CDR1 and CDR2 sequences are MNHNY and SVGAGI (reference sequence).

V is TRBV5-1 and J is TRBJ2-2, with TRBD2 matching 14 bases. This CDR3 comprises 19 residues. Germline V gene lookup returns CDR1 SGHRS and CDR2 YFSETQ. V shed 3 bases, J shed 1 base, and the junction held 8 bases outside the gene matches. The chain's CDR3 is CASSSGLAGAIKNTGELFF. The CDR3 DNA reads TGCGCCAGCAGCTCGGGACTAGCGGGGGCAATCAAGAACACCGGGGAGCTGTTTTTT.

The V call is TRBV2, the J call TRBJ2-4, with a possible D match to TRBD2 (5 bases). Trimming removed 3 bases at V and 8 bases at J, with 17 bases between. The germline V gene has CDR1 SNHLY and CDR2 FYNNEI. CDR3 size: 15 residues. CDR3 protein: CASSDGQAPGDIQYF. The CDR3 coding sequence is TGTGCCAGCAGTGATGGGCAGGCACCCGGGGACATTCAGTACTTC.

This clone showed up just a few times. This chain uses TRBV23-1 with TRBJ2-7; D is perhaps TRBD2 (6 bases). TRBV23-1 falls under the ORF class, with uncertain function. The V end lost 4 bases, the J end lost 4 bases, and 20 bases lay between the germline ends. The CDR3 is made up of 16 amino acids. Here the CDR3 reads CASSPHLAGGVYEQYF. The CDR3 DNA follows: TGCGCCAGCAGTCCCCATCTGGCGGGCGGGGTTTACGAGCAGTACTTC.

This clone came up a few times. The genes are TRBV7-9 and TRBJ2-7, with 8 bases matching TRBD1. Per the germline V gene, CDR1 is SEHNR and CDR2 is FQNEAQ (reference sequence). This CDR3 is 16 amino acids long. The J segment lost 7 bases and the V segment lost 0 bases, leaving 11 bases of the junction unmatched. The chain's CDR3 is CASSLASGQGWKEQYF. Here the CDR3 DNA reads TGTGCCAGCAGCTTAGCTTCCGGACAGGGCTGGAAAGAGCAGTACTTC.

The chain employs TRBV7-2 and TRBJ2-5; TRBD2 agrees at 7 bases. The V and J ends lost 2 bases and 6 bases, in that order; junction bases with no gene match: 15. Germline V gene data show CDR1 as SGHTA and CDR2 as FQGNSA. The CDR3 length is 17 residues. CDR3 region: CASSLSASGLGGKTQYF. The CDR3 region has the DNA TGTGCCAGCAGCTTATCTGCTAGCGGCCTCGGAGGGAAGACCCAGTACTTC. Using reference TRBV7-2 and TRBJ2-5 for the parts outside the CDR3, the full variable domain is GAGVSQSPSNKVTEKGKDVELRCDPISGHTALYWYRQSLGQGLEFLIYFQGNSAPDKSGLPSDRFSAERTGGSVSTLTIQRTQQEDSAVYLCASSLSASGLGGKTQYFGPGTRLLVL.

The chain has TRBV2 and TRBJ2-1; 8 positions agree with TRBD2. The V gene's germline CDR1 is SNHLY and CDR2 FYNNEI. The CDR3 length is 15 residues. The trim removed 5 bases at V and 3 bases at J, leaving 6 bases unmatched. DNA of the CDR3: TGTGCCAGCAGTATCGGGGGGGCCTTCTACAATGAGCAGTTCTTC. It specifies CASSIGGAFYNEQFF.